This T cell receptor beta chain was sequenced in a study of cytomegalovirus exposure and HLA in healthy donors. With regard to this clone: Its antigen is unidentified.

60 Vbeta and 13 Jbeta primers were used in PCR. Using immunoSEQ multiplex PCR, the repertoire was profiled, and TCRdb retains in-frame clones only, with some absent. The sample shows about 200,000 clones, 70% to 85% of them seen only once. With V trimmed by 3 bases and J by 0 bases, 2 bases remained unmatched. The CDR3 runs 16 residues. Germline lookup yields CDR1 MNHEY and CDR2 SMNVEV (reference sequence). General observations from the study: In a later analysis, DRB1 alleles had the most associated TCRs; HLA-C alleles the fewest. Most of the TCR beta V segments (in an earlier analysis) were productive either about 87% or about 30% of the time. Evidence from a later analysis indicated that most CMV-associated TCR beta chains looked HLA-restricted.

Healthy donors of bone marrow made up the group. The sample taken for sequencing was PBMCs. The clonotype was recovered from a man aged 50 or older in good health and CMV-seronegative. The genes are TRBV27 and TRBJ2-3; 11 bases align to TRBD2. Here the CDR3 DNA reads TGTGCCAGCAGTTTGACTAGCGGGATTAGCACAGATACGCAGTATTTT. Protein: CASSLTSGISTDTQYF.